This T cell receptor (beta chain) was captured by sequencing in a study of identical twins. This clonotype was seen repeatedly, ten times or more. Trimming at V came to 1 base and at J to 6 bases, leaving 8 bases not matched to a gene. CDR1 and CDR2 from the germline V gene are SQVTM and ANQGSEA. The CDR3 loop spans 15 amino acids. From the 5' RACE reads, TCRdb called clonotypes with MiXCR, one entry per CDR3 protein. In the table there are under 350,000 distinct CDR3 sequences, just under 9.5% of which are singletons. This sample was also put to use in a study of yellow fever vaccine responses in identical twins.

The specimen was CD8+ T cells sorted from blood. The TCR originated in a woman aged 18-29 years in good health. J is TRBJ2-1 and V is TRBV29-1, with 8 bases aligning to TRBD1. CDR3 loop: CSVEGGQGASNEQFF. The CDR3 DNA is TGCAGCGTTGAAGGAGGGCAGGGGGCGTCCAATGAGCAGTTCTTC.